The present TCR beta chain was sequenced within a study of post-analysis software for immune sequencing data. Study findings and constraints: Samples prepared in the same batch strongly co-clustered by F measure. Multiple sclerosis was associated with a significant reduction in normalized Chao1 diversity relative to controls. Patients carried roughly five TRBV segments more frequently than controls did, and TRBV5-6, TRBV5-1 and TRBV20-1 were among them.

Incorporated into the TCR beta cDNA libraries were unique molecular identifiers, which served to reduce PCR and sequencing biases. TCRdb used MiXCR to reprocess the PCR reads, holding one entry per CDR3 protein. The table has about 200,000 distinct CDR3 sequences, roughly 30% seen once. Comments on this clonotype: Its antigen is currently unknown. A much more abundant neighbour one base away suggests this may be a read error.

The trim removed 3 bases at V and 4 bases at J, leaving 8 bases unmatched. The CDR3 runs to 15 residues. Per germline, CDR1 KGHSH and CDR2 LQKENI. The chain combines TRBV18 with TRBJ2-5; 7 positions match TRBD2. The sequencing input was blood. The source of this sequence is a girl aged 2-17 years with multiple sclerosis. CDR3 amino acids: CASSPLTRGVETQYF. In nucleotides, the CDR3 is TGTGCCAGCTCACCTCTGACTCGGGGGGTAGAGACCCAGTACTTC.